The following is a T cell receptor beta chain sequence with its context. Its recognized antigen is unknown. Within one base of it there is no much larger clone, and no base qualities were kept. The CDR3 regions of human TCRbeta chains were subjected to immunosequencing. The authors processed their data as follows. TCRs in the repertoires were matched against a reference library of SARS-CoV-2-specific TCRs that had been generated with the MIRA antigen-specificity platform. Breadth was defined as the fraction of unique TCRs that were SARS-CoV-2-associated, and depth was defined as the fraction of total T cells that were SARS-CoV-2-associated. Using the MIRA data, each spike-specific TCR was assigned both to the spike region to which the TCR was reactive and to a CD4 or CD8 class. Log10-transformed breadth and depth values were compared by one-way ANOVA with Sidak's multiple comparisons tests. This immuneACCESS table, as held by TCRdb, lists in-frame sequences with V and J called but not all clones. Of the missing ones, under half trace to an unresolved V gene in checked studies; the others have no known cause. V, J and clone size reflect that table, while D and trimming were determined from the DNA. The sample contains approximately 190,000 clones, approximately 91% of them found a single time. 0.99% of the sample is held by the ten biggest clonotypes.

This specimen comes from a study of T cell responses to AZD1222 COVID-19 vaccine (dated by TCRdb to the early 2020s). With respect to the entire study: AZD1222 recipients whose second dose came at about 4 weeks and those whose second dose came at about 12 weeks were combined into one group, since spike-specific TCR depth and breadth did not differ between the two schedules. Trial participants were enrolled by age into 18-55, 56-69 and 70-plus year subgroups, with roughly 160, 29 and 62 TCR-sequenced participants respectively. TCR sequencing covered roughly 230 trial participants: 207 given two doses of AZD1222 and approximately 25 given two doses of MenACWY control vaccine. Points the paper makes about the study in general: In the small 56-69-year group, the increase in depth fell short of significance, most likely because of low power. No day 14 peak-response samples were available, so repertoires were characterized only after the peak T cell response. Participants were mostly white British and included more females than males, and it was suggested by the authors that clonal diversity may have been underestimated. Conclusions about previously exposed vaccinees were limited because only a handful of AZD1222 recipients were SARS-CoV-2 seropositive at baseline. Nearly half of unique spike-specific TCRs reportedly recognized epitopes outside regions mutated in the B.1.351 and B.1.1.7 variants. Vaccine-associated CD4 TCRs spanned the whole spike protein, with dominant responses in regions 160-218 and 743-854. Spike-specific TCR breadth and depth rose significantly after two AZD1222 doses compared with day 0 and with MenACWY recipients.

What the time point label conveys for this sample: baseline before first vaccination. The vaccinee samples were drawn from two UK trials, COV001 and COV002, one of which was a single-blind randomized controlled phase 2/3 trial testing AZD1222 (ChAdOx1 nCoV-19) in healthy adults. For TCRbeta chain sequencing, PBMC samples from trial participants were taken at day 0 and at day 28 after the second dose. The receptor was isolated from an adult in good health. Sequenced material: peripheral blood, taken on day 0 of AZD1222 vaccination.

The DNA reads TGTGCCATCAGTGGCGTAGGGGGACAGATGAATTCACCCCTCCACTTT. It translates as CAISGVGGQMNSPLHF. Here the chain combines TRBV10-3 and TRBJ1-6, with TRBD1 matching 7 junction bases. Counted from cysteine to phenylalanine, this CDR3 has 16 amino acids. Of the read, only the CDR3 DNA is kept; its 48 bases are in frame from base 1. V lost 4 bases and J lost 7 bases, and the count of bases not matched to a germline gene is 10. Via the germline V gene, CDR1 is ENHRY and CDR2 SYGVKD.